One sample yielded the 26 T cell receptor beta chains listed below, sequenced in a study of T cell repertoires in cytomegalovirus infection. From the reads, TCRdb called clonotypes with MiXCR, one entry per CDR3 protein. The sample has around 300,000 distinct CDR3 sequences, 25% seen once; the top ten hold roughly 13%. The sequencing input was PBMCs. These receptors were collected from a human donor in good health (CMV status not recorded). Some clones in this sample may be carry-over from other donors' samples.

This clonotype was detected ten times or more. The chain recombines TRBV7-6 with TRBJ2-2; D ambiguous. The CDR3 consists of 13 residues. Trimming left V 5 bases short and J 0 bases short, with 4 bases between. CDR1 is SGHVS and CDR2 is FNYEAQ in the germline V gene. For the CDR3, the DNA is TGTGCCAGCAGCGGGGCGAACACCGGGGAGCTGTTTTTT. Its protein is CASSGANTGELFF. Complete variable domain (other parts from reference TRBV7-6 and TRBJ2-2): GAGVSQSPRYKVTKRGQDVALRCDPISGHVSLYWYRQALGQGPEFLTYFNYEAQQDKSGLPNDRFSAERPEGSISTLTIQRTEQRDSAMYRCASSGANTGELFFGEGSRLTVL.

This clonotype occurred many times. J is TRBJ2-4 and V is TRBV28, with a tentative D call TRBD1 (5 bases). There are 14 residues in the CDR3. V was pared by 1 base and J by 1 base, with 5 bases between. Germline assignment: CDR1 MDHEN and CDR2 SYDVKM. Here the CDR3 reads CASSLSGAKNIQYF. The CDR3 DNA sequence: TGTGCCAGCAGTTTATCAGGGGCCAAAAACATTCAGTACTTC.

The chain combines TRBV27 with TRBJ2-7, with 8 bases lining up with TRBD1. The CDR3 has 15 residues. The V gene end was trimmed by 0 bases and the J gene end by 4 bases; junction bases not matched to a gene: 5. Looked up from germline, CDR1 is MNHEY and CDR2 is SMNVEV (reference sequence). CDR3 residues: CASSLSGQGMYEQYF. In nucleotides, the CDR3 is TGTGCCAGCAGTTTATCCGGACAGGGCATGTACGAGCAGTACTTC.

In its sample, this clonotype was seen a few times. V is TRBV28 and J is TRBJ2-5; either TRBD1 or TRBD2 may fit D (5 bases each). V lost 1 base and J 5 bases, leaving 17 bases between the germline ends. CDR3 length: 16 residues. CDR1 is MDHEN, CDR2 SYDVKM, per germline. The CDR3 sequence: CASSLSGQGWGETQYF. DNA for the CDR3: TGTGCCAGCAGTTTATCTGGTCAGGGTTGGGGGGAGACCCAGTACTTC.

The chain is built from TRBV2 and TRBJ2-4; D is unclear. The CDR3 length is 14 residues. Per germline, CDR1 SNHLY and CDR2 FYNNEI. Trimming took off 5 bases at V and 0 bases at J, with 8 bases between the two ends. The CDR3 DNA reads TGTGCCAGCAGTTCATCCTTAGCCAAAAACATTCAGTACTTC. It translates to CASSSSLAKNIQYF.

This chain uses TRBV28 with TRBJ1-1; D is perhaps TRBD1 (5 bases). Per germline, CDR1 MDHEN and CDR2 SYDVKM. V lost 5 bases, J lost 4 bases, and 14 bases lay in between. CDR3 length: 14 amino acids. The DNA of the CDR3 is TGTGCCAGCAGTCTCCTCGGGGGAGGCACTGAAGCTTTCTTT. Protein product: CASSLLGGGTEAFF. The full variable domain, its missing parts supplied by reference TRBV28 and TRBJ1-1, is DVKVTQSSRYLVKRTGEKVFLECVQDMDHENMFWYRQDPGLGLRLIYFSYDVKMKEKGDIPEGYSVSREKKERFSLILESASTNQTSMYLCASSLLGGGTEAFFGQGTRLTVV.

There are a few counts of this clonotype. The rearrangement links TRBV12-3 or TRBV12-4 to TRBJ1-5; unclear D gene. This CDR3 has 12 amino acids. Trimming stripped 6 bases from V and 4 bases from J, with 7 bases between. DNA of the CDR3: TGTGCCAGCAGCCACACAAATCAGCCCCAGCATTTT. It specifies CASSHTNQPQHF.

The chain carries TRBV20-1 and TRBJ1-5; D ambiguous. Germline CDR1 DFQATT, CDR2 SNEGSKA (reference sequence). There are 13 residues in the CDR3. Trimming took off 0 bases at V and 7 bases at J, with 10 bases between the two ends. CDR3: CSARDRGLQPQHF. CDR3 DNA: TGCAGTGCTAGAGATCGAGGGCTCCAGCCCCAGCATTTT.

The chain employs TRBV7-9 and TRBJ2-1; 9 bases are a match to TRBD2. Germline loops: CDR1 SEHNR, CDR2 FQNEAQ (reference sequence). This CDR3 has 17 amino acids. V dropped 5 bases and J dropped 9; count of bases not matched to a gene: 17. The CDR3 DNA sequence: TGTGCCAGCAGCCCGTCTGGCGGGAGGGCCATGAAGGGTGAGCAGTTCTTC. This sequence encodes CASSPSGGRAMKGEQFF.

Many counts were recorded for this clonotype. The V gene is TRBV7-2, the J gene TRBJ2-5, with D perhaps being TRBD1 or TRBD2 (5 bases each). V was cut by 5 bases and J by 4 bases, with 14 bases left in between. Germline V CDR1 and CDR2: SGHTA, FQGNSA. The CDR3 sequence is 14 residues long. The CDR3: CASSPGWGRETQYF. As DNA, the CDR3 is TGTGCCAGCAGCCCGGGGTGGGGGAGAGAGACCCAGTACTTC.

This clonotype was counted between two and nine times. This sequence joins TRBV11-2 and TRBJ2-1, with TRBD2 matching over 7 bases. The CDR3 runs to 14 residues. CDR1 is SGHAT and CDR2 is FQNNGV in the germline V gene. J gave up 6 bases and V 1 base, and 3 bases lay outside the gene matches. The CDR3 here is CASSLVLASNEQFF. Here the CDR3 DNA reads TGTGCCAGCAGCTTAGTACTAGCGTCCAATGAGCAGTTCTTC.

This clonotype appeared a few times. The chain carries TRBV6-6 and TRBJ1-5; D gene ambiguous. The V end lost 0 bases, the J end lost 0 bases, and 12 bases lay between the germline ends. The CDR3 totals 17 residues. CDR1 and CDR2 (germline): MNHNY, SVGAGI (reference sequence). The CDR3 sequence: CASSYSIGRNSNQPQHF. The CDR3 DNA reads TGTGCCAGCAGTTACTCGATTGGACGGAATAGCAATCAGCCCCAGCATTTT.

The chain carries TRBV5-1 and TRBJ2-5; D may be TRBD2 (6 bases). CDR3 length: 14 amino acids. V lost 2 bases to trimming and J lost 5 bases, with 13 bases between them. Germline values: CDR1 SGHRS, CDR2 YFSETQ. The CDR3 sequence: CASSLFAEGETQYF. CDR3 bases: TGCGCCAGCAGCTTATTTGCGGAGGGCGAGACCCAGTACTTC.

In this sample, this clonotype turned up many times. CDR3 amino acids: CASRMYRGIDTQYF. CDR3 coding DNA: TGTGCCAGCAGAATGTACAGGGGAATAGATACGCAGTATTTT. The chain is built from TRBV7-2 and TRBJ2-3; 7 bases fit TRBD1. V dropped 6 bases and J dropped 5; count of bases not matched to a gene: 8. The CDR3 is 14 residues long. Germline V lookup: CDR1 SGHTA, CDR2 FQGNSA.

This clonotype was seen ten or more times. CDR3 DNA sequence: TGTGCCAGCAGCTGGGAAAGCGGGAGGAATAGAAATGAGCAGTTCTTC. Encoded protein: CASSWESGRNRNEQFF. V is TRBV7-9 and J is TRBJ2-1; 9 nucleotides match TRBD2. Germline V gives CDR1 SEHNR, CDR2 FQNEAQ (reference sequence). The ends lost 4 bases at V and 7 bases at J; junction bases unmatched: 11. This CDR3 has 16 amino acids.

The CDR3 protein is CASSPGLAANSPLHF. CDR3 nucleotide sequence: TGTGCCAGCAGCCCCGGCCTGGCGGCCAATTCACCCCTCCACTTT. This chain uses TRBV11-2 with TRBJ1-6; D gene unclear. Germline-derived CDR1 and CDR2 are SGHAT and FQNNGV. V dropped 5 bases and J dropped 7 bases, with 15 bases sitting between them. This CDR3 has 15 amino acids.

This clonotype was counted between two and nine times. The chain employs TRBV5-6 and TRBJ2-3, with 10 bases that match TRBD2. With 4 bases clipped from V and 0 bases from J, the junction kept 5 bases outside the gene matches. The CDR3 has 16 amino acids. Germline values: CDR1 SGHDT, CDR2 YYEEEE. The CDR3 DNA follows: TGTGCCAGCAGCCTTCTAGCGGGAGTGAGCACAGATACGCAGTATTTT. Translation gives CASSLLAGVSTDTQYF.

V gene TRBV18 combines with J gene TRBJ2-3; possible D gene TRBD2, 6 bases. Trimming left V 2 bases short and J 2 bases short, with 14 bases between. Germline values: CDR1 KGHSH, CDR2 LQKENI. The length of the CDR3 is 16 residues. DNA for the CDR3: TGTGCCAGCTCACCATCCCTAGCGAGTACCACAGATACGCAGTATTTT. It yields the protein CASSPSLASTTDTQYF.

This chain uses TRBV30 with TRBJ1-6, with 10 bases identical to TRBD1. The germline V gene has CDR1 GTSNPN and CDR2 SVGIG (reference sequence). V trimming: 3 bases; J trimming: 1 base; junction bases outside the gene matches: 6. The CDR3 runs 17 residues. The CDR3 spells CAWSLTGGGSYNSPLHF. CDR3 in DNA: TGTGCCTGGAGCCTGACAGGGGGCGGATCCTATAATTCACCCCTCCACTTT.

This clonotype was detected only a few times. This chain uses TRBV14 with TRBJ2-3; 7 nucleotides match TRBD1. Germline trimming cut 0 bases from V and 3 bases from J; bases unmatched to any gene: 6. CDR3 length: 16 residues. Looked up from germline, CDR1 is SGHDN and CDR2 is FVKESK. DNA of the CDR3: TGTGCCAGCAGCCAAGATGACAGGGTGGGGACAGATACGCAGTATTTT. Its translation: CASSQDDRVGTDTQYF.

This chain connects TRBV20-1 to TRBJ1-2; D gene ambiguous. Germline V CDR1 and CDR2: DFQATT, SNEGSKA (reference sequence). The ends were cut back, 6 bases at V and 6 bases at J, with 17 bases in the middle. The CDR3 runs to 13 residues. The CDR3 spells CSAPDGIWDGYTF. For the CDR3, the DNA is TGCAGTGCCCCGGACGGGATTTGGGATGGCTACACCTTC.

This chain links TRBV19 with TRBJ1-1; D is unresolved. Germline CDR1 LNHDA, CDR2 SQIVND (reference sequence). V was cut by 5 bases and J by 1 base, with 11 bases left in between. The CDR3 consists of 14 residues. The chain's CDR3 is CASSPSIPNTEAFF. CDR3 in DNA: TGTGCCAGTAGTCCCAGTATACCGAACACTGAAGCTTTCTTT.

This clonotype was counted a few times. The CDR3 DNA sequence: TGTGCCACCCCAATAAGGGAAGGGAGCGGGACAGATACGCAGTATTTT. This gives the protein CATPIREGSGTDTQYF. This chain uses TRBV19 with TRBJ2-3; D possibly corresponds to TRBD2 (6 bases). V was shortened by 10 bases and J by 3 bases, with 23 bases between the two germline ends. This CDR3 comprises 16 residues. Germline V gives CDR1 LNHDA, CDR2 SQIVND (reference sequence).

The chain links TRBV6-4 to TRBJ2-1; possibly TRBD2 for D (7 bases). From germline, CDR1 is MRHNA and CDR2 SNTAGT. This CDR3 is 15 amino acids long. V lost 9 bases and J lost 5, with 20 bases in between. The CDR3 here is CASTLYGGANNEQFF. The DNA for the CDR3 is TGTGCCAGTACCCTTTATGGGGGGGCTAACAATGAGCAGTTCTTC.

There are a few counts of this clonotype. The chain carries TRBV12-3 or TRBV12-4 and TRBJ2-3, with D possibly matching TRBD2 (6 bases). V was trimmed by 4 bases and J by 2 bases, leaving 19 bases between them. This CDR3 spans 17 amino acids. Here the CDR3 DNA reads TGTGCCAGCAGTTCCTACGTGGGCGGGGTGTACACAGATACGCAGTATTTT. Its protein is CASSSYVGGVYTDTQYF.

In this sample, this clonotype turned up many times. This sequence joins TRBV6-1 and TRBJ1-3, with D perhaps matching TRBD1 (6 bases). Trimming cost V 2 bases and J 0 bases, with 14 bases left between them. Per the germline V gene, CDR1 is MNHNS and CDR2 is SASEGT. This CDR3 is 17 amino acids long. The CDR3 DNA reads TGTGCCAGCAGTGAATCGTCACCGGGGGCCTCTGGAAACACCATATATTTT. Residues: CASSESSPGASGNTIYF.